This TCR beta chain was found in a study of blood T cell repertoires in COVID-19. Across the whole study: Specimens from acute and convalescent COVID-19 originated in the United States, Italy and Spain. PBMCs, B-cell-depleted T cells, or T cells provided the cDNA or gDNA that made up the material.

The V gene lost 4 bases and the J gene lost 3 bases, with 16 bases spanning the gap. The germline CDR1 and CDR2 sequences are MNHEY and SMNVEV (reference sequence). This CDR3 is 15 amino acids long. As processed by the authors: Researchers report that nucleated cell counts were estimated from reference gene primer amplification. Assay used: immunoSEQ multiplex PCR; TCRdb lists only in-frame clones, some missing. V and J calls and clone size are copied from that table; D and trimming were computed from the DNA. This table holds fewer than 350,000 clones, about 82% found once. Sequences were obtained from peripheral blood. V usage is TRBV27 and J usage is TRBJ2-7, with D possibly TRBD1 on 6 matching bases. The clonotype comes from a human donor in a cohort sampled during active COVID-19. The CDR3 here is CASSSPRRTVYEQYF. CDR3 nucleotide sequence: TGTGCCAGCAGTTCCCCCCGCCGGACAGTCTACGAGCAGTACTTC.